This T cell receptor beta chain was found in a study of low-dose radiotherapy and immunotherapy resistance in tumors (dated 2022 in TCRdb). At the level of the whole study: In Cohort 1, each fraction delivered 0.5 Gy every 2 weeks, and the prescribed total PTV dose was 6.5 Gy. Eight patients were included in the translational analysis: three from the first dose cohort and the first five from the second dose cohort. In Cohort 2, 1 Gy per fraction was delivered every two weeks, for a total of 13 Gy over 26 weeks. Starting on cycle 1 day 1, patients took 300 mg of aspirin by mouth once a day for four cycles. Nivolumab was administered intravenously as a 240 mg flat dose every two weeks, and ipilimumab was administered intravenously at 1 mg/kg every six weeks. Intravenous cyclophosphamide at 200 mg/m2 was administered every two weeks, one day ahead of each radiation and immunotherapy administration. No randomization into treatment groups was done for the people taking part in the trial.

Superscript III and a set of TRAV- and TRBV-specific primers were used to synthesize first-strand cDNA, so that both TCRalpha and TCRbeta chains were covered. TCRs were amplified for about 20 PCR cycles with Phusion, using a constant-region primer paired with the adapter attached to the V primers. Isolated mRNA was amplified with the MessageAmp II aRNA Amplification Kit, using a roughly 15-hour in vitro transcription at 37°C. The Dynabeads mRNA DIRECT Purification Kit was used to isolate the mRNA for TCR sequencing. A second approximately 25-cycle Phusion PCR added indexed Illumina adapters, and products were purified with AMPure XP beads. Deep sequencing of the TCRalpha and TCRbeta libraries was carried out on an Illumina MiniSeq instrument. Turning to the authors' computational methods: Using custom Perl scripts, TCR sequences encoding the same protein were pooled, out-of-frame sequences were removed, and the abundance of each clonotype was computed. Any TCR sequence backed by just one read was left out of the analysis. Repertoire metrics included Shannon entropy, Gini index, clonality, richness, and frequency of TCRs shared between repertoires. TCRdb reprocessing: public reads trimmed at Q25 with fastp, clones called with MiXCR, in-frame beta chains kept. Records with the same CDR3 protein are collapsed into one entry carrying the most frequent genes and DNA. The V and J calls were determined by TCRdb, not by the authors. Within this sample are nearly 95,000 distinct CDR3 sequences, with 9.4% of them counted one time only. Around 1% of the sample belongs to the ten largest clones.

Many counts were recorded for this clonotype. Its antigen target is currently unknown. Within one base of it there is no much larger clone, and no base qualities were kept. According to the study, the label for this sample's time point signals: before trial treatment. The donors took part in RACIN, a single-arm, phase I, dose-escalation trial that combined nivolumab, ipilimumab, aspirin, low-dose cyclophosphamide and low-dose radiotherapy. Eligible patients had advanced, TIL-negative solid tumors. The sequenced sample was PBMCs, obtained before treatment. This TCR derives from a male donor with prostate cancer.

The bases read TGTGCCTGGAGTCCTAACACCGGGGAGCTGTTTTTT. Translated, this is CAWSPNTGELFF. The chain was built from TRBV30 and TRBJ2-2, with the D segment identity uncertain. The V end loses 2 bases and the J end loses 2 bases, and a stretch of 3 bases separates them. The germline V gene (reference sequence) supplies CDR1 GTSNPN and CDR2 SVGIG. From its cysteine to its phenylalanine, the CDR3 spans 12 amino acids. Only the CDR3 portion is preserved as DNA: 36 bases, with reading frame beginning at the first base.